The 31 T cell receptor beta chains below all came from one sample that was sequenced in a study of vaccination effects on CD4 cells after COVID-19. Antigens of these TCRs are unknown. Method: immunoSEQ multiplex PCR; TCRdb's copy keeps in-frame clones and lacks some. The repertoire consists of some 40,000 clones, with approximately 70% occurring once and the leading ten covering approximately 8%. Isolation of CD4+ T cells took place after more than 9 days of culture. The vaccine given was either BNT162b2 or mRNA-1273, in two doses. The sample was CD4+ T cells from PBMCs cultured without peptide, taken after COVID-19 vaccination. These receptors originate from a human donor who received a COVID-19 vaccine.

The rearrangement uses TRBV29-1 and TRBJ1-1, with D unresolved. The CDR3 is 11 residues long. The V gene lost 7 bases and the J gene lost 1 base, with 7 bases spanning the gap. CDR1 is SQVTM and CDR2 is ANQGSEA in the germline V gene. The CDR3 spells CSAQWNTEAFF. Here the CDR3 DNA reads TGCAGCGCCCAGTGGAACACTGAAGCTTTCTTT.

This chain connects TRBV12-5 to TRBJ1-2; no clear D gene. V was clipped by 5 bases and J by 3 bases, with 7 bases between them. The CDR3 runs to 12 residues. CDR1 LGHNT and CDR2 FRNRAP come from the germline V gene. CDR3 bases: TGTGCTAGTGGTGTCGAGTACTATGGCTACACCTTC. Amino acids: CASGVEYYGYTF.

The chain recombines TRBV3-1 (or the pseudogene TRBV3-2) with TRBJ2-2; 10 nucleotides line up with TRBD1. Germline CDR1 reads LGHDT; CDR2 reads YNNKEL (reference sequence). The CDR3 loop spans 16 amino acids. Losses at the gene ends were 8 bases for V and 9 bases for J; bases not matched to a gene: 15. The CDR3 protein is CASGPGQGITGRELFF. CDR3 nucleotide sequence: TGTGCCAGCGGTCCGGGACAGGGGATAACTGGTAGGGAGCTGTTTTTT.

DNA for the CDR3: TGTGCCAGCAGCCTTCGGACTAGCGGGGGGTGGGAGACCCAGTACTTC. It translates to CASSLRTSGGWETQYF. The rearrangement uses TRBV7-8 and TRBJ2-5, with 14 bases fitting TRBD2. V lost 5 bases, J lost 5 bases, and 7 bases stayed unmatched. The CDR3 has 16 residues. The germline gives CDR1 SGHVS, CDR2 FQNEAQ.

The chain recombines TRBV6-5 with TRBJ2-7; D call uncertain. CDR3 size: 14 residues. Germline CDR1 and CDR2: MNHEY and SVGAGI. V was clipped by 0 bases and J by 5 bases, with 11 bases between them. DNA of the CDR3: TGTGCCAGCAGTTACTCGACGCATGTCGACGAGCAGTACTTC. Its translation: CASSYSTHVDEQYF.

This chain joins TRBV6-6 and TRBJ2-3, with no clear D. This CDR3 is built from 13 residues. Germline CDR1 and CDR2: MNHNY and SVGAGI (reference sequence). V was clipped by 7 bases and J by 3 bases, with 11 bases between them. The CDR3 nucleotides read TGTGCCAGCACCCCCCCTGGGACAGATACGCAGTATTTT. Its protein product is CASTPPGTDTQYF.

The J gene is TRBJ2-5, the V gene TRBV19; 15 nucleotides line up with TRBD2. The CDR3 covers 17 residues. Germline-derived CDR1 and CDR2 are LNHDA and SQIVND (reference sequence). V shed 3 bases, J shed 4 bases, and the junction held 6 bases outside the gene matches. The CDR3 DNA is TGTGCCAGTAGTATCGGACTAGCGGGGGGGATGGGAGAGACCCAGTACTTC. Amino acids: CASSIGLAGGMGETQYF.

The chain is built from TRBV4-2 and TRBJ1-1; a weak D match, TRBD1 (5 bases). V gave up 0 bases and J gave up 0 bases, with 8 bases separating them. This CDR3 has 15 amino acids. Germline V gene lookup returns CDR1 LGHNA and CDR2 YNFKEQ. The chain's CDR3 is CASSQDPGMNTEAFF. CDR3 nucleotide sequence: TGTGCCAGCAGCCAAGATCCAGGGATGAACACTGAAGCTTTCTTT.

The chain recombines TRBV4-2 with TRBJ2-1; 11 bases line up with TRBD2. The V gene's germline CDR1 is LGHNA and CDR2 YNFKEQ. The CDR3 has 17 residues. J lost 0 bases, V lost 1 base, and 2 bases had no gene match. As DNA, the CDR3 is TGTGCCAGCAGCCAAGGACTAGCGGGAAGCTCCTACAATGAGCAGTTCTTC. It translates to CASSQGLAGSSYNEQFF.

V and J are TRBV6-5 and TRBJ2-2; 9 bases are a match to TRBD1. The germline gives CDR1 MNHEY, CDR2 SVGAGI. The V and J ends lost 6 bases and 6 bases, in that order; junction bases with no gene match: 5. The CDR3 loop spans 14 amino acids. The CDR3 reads CASRRQGEAGELFF. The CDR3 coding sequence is TGTGCCAGCAGGAGACAGGGGGAGGCCGGGGAGCTGTTTTTT.

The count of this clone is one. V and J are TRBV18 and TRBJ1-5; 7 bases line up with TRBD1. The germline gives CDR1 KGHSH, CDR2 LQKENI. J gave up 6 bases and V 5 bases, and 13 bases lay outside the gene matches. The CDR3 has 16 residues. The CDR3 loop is CASSTGTELLGQPQHF. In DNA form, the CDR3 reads TGTGCCAGCTCAACCGGGACAGAGCTATTAGGTCAGCCCCAGCATTTT. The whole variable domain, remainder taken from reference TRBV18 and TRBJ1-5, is NAGVMQNPRHLVRRRGQEARLRCSPMKGHSHVYWYRQLPEEGLKFMVYLQKENIIDESGMPKERFSAEFPKEGPSILRIQQVVRGDSAAYFCASSTGTELLGQPQHFGDGTRLSIL.

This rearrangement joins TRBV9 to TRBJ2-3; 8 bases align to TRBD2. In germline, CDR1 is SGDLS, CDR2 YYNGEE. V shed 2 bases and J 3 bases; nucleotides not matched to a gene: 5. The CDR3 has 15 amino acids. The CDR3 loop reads CASSVRAGVTDTQYF. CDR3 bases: TGTGCCAGCAGCGTTCGAGCGGGAGTTACAGATACGCAGTATTTT.

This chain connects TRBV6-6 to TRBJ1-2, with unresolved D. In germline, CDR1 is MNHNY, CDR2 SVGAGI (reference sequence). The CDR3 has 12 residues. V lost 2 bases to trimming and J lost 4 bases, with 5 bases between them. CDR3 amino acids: CASSYVLYGYTF. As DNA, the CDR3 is TGTGCCAGCAGTTACGTCCTCTATGGCTACACCTTC.

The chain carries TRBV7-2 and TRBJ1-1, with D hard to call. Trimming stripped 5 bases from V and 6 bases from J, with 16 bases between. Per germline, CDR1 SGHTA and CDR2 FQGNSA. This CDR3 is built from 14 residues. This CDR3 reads CASSPETGSAEAFF. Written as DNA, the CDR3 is TGTGCCAGCAGCCCCGAAACCGGCAGTGCTGAAGCTTTCTTT.

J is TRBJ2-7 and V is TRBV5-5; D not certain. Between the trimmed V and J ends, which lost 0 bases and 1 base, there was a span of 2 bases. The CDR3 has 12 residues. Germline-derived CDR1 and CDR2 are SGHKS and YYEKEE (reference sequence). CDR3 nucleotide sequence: TGTGCCAGCAGCTTGGAGTCCTACGAGCAGTACTTC. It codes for CASSLESYEQYF.

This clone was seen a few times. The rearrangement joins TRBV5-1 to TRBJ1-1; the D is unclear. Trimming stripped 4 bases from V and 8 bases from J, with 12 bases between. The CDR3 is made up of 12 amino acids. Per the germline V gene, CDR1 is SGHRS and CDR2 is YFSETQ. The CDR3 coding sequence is TGCGCCAGCAGCCAAGGACGGGGAGAAGCTTTCTTT. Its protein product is CASSQGRGEAFF.

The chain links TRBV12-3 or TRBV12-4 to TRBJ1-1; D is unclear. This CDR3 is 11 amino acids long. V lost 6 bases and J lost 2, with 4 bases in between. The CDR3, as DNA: TGTGCCAGCAGGCAAAACACTGAAGCTTTCTTT. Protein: CASRQNTEAFF.

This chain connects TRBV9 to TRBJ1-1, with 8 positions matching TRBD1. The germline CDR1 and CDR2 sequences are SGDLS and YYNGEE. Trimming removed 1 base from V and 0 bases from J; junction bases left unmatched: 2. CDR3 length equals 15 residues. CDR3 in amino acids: CASSVQGALNTEAFF. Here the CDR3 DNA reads TGTGCCAGCAGCGTACAGGGGGCTCTGAACACTGAAGCTTTCTTT. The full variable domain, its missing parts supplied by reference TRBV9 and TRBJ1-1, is DSGVTQTPKHLITATGQRVTLRCSPRSGDLSVYWYQQSLDQGLQFLIQYYNGEERAKGNILERFSAQQFPDLHSELNLSSLELGDSALYFCASSVQGALNTEAFFGQGTRLTVV.

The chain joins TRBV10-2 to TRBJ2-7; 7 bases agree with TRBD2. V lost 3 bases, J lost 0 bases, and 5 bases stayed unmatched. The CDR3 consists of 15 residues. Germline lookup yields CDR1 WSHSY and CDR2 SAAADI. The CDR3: CASSEARLASYEQYF. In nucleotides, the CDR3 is TGCGCCAGCAGTGAAGCTAGACTAGCCTCCTACGAGCAGTACTTC.

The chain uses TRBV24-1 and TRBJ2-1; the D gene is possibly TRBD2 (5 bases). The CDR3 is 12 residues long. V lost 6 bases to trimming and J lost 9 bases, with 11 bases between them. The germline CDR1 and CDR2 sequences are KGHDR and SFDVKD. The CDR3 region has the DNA TGTGCCACCAGTTCCACGGGAATTGAGCAGTTCTTC. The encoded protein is CATSSTGIEQFF.

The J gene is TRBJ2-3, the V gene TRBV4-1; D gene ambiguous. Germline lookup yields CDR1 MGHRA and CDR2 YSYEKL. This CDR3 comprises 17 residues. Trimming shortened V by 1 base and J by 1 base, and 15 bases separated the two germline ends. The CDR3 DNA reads TGCGCCAGCAGCCAAGTCCGACATTCCTTGGGCACAGATACGCAGTATTTT. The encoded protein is CASSQVRHSLGTDTQYF.

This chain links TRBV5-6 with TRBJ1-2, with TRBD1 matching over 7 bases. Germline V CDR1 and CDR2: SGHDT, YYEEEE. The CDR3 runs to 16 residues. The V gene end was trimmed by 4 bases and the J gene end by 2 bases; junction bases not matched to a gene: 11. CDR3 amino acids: CASSQDRAARNYGYTF. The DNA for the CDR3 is TGTGCCAGCAGCCAAGACAGGGCAGCAAGAAACTATGGCTACACCTTC. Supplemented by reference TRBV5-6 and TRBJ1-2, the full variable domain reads DAGVTQSPTHLIKTRGQQVTLRCSPKSGHDTVSWYQQALGQGPQFIFQYYEEEERQRGNFPDRFSGHQFPNYSSELNVNALLLGDSALYLCASSQDRAARNYGYTFGSGTRLTVV.

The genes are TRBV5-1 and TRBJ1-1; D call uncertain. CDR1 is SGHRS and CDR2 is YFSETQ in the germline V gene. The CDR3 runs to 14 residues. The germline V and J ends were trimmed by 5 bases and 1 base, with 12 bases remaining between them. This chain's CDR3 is CASSYDGPNTEAFF. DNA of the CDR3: TGCGCCAGCAGTTACGACGGACCGAACACTGAAGCTTTCTTT.

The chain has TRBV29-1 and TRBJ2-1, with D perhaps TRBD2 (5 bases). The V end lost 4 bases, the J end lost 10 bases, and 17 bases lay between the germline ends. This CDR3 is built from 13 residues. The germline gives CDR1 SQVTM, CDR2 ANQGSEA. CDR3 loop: CSVAKTLEGEQFF. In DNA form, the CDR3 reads TGCAGCGTTGCCAAAACGTTAGAGGGCGAGCAGTTCTTC.

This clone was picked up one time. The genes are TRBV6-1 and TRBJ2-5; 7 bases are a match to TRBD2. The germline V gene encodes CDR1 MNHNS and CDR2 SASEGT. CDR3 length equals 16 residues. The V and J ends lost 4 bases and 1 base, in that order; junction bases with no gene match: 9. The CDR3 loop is CASSASGAFAQETQYF. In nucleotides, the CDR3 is TGTGCCAGCAGTGCGAGCGGGGCGTTCGCCCAAGAGACCCAGTACTTC.

The CDR3 region is CASSLVVSVDYGYTF. The CDR3 coding sequence is TGTGCCAGCAGCTTGGTGGTCAGCGTGGACTATGGCTACACCTTC. The chain employs TRBV5-5 and TRBJ1-2; D not resolved. Trimming left V 0 bases short and J 3 bases short, with 12 bases between. Germline-derived CDR1 and CDR2 are SGHKS and YYEKEE (reference sequence). This CDR3 has 15 residues.

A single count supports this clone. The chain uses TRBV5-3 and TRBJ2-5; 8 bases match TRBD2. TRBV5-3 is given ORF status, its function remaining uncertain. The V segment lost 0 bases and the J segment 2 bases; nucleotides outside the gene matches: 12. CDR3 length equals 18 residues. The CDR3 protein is CARSLGQPGTRLQETQYF. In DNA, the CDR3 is TGTGCCAGAAGCTTGGGACAACCCGGGACTAGACTACAAGAGACCCAGTACTTC.

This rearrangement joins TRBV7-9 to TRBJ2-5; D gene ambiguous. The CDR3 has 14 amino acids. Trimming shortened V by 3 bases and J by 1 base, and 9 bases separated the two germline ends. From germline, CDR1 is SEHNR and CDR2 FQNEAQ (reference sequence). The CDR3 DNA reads TGTGCCAGCAGCTTTTCCGAGATCCAAGAGACCCAGTACTTC. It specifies CASSFSEIQETQYF.

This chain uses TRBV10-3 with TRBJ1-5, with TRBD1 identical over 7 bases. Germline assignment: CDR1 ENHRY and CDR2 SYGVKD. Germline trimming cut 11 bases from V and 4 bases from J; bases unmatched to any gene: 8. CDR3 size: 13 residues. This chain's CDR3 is CASHRGENQPQHF. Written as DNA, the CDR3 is TGTGCCTCTCACAGGGGAGAAAATCAGCCCCAGCATTTT.

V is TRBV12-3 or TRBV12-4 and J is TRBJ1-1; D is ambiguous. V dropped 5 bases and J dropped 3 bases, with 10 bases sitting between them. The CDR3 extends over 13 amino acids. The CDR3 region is CASSALQDTEAFF. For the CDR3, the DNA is TGTGCCAGCAGTGCCCTCCAGGACACTGAAGCTTTCTTT.

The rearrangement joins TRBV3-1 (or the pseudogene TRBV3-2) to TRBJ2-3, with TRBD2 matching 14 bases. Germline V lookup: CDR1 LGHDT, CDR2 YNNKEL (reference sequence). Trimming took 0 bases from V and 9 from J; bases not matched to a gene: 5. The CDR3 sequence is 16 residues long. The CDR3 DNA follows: TGTGCCAGCAGCCAAGAGGGGACTAGCGGGAGCATCACGCAGTATTTT. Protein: CASSQEGTSGSITQYF.